This T cell receptor beta chain was sequenced for a study of T cells after posttransplantation cyclophosphamide. The length of the CDR3 is 15 residues. J was trimmed by 7 bases and V by 6 bases; bases with no gene match: 14. CDR1 is PRHDT, CDR2 FYEKMQ, per germline (reference sequence). Assay used: immunoSEQ multiplex PCR; TCRdb lists only in-frame clones, some missing. The sample consists of tens of thousands of clones, just under 95% of them appearing once. J is TRBJ2-7 and V is TRBV13; TRBD2 agrees at 8 bases. The source is a woman aged 25 to 39 in good health and a related stem cell transplant donor. The sequencing sample was made of PBMCs. The CDR3 region is CASRLRGGLSREQYF. The CDR3 DNA is TGTGCCAGCAGGCTACGCGGGGGGCTCTCCCGGGAGCAGTACTTC.